A selection of T cell receptor beta chains follows, all from one sample in a study of blood T cell repertoires in COVID-19. Clones were sequenced by immunoSEQ multiplex PCR, and TCRdb holds only the in-frame ones, with some missing. The table has around 150,000 clones, roughly 87% seen once. The sequenced sample was peripheral blood. The receptor source for this set is a woman aged 60 to 75 with active or convalescent COVID-19. Both conserved end residues are part of each CDR3. D genes are given only for firm matches.

TRBV15 | TRBD1 | CATSRVWAGGRTEAFF
TRBV6-5 | TRBD1 | CASSRRDRDPLGYTF
TRBV7-2 | TRBD2 | CASSSMSLLSGGVDTQYF
TRBV2 | . | CASSDQGGSPLHF
TRBV6-5 | TRBD1 | CASSYSRRGYGYTF
TRBV6-2/TRBV6-3 | . | CASSYGTYNEQFF
TRBV6-2/TRBV6-3 | . | CASSYSYSEAFF
TRBV3-1/TRBV3-2 | . | CASSQAGVLSPEAFF
TRBV2 | . | CASSSRVVTEAFF
TRBV27 | TRBD2 | CASSPFRLAGEQETQYF
TRBV6-5 | . | CASRQQGLPYEQYF
TRBV7-8 | TRBD1 | CASSFRGQGLDSPLHF
TRBV18 | . | CASSPPGTTGNTIYF
TRBV12-3/TRBV12-4 | . | CASSLPSGIEAFF
TRBV20-1 | . | CSAKGRGEAFF
TRBV11-2 | . | CASSRDRINSPLHF
TRBV7-7 | TRBD2 | CASSSTSGNTGELFF
TRBV18 | TRBD2 | CASSGRTSDTGELFF
TRBV29-1 | . | CSVDLGAGNEQFF
TRBV14 | . | CASSQDGLGAGEAYNSPLHF
TRBV6-5 | . | CASSWGQSNLNQPQHF
TRBV7-2 | . | CASSLYPDSTYEQYF
TRBV7-2 | . | CASSLDSGVTNEKLFF
TRBV10-3 | TRBD2 | CAISETSGGSTDTQYF
TRBV6-5 | . | CASKPEGRGDGYTF
TRBV19 | . | CASSIRREAFF
TRBV2 | . | CASSEGSRPQMAFF
TRBV12-3/TRBV12-4 | . | CASSLGANSPLHF
TRBV7-8 | . | CASNPLPNTGELFF
TRBV29-1 | . | CSAEAGASTDTQYF
TRBV5-1 | TRBD1 | CASSAGTGLAYEQYF
TRBV7-2 | TRBD2 | CASSLSHGGAYEQYF
TRBV30 | . | CAWATDSTNEKLFF
TRBV9 | . | CASSVAGTDTQYF
TRBV18 | . | CASSQTSQGRDTQYF
TRBV3-1/TRBV3-2 | TRBD2 | CASSQPGGGADEQYF
TRBV3-1/TRBV3-2 | . | CASSPVTVNTGELFF
TRBV5-1 | TRBD1 | CASSADLGQVSGNTIYF
TRBV21-1 | . | CASSHRDREIPFYGYTF
TRBV29-1 | . | CSGSRQPNTEAFF
TRBV19 | TRBD1 | CASKEQGSAGNTIYF
TRBV5-8 | TRBD1 | CASSLGQGFYEQYF
TRBV3-1/TRBV3-2 | . | CASSLQDGRNTIYF
TRBV7-9 | . | CASSPGVQSTDTQYF
TRBV3-1/TRBV3-2 | . | CASSQPGRGSPSGNTIYF
TRBV12-3/TRBV12-4 | . | CASSPGYGYTF
TRBV10-2 | . | CASSGQGGTEAFF
TRBV6-5 | TRBD1 | CASRLDRSSNQPQHF
TRBV5-3 | TRBD1 | CARSLESGQGSYEQYF
TRBV4-1 | TRBD2 | CASSLRWRGGSTDTQYF
TRBV5-1 | TRBD2 | CASSFSGGASYNEQFF
TRBV2 | . | CASRSTVSNQPQHF